Listed here are 4 T cell receptor beta chains from one sample, sequenced in a study of blood T cell repertoires in COVID-19. Assay used: immunoSEQ multiplex PCR; TCRdb lists only in-frame clones, some missing. The data contain about 190,000 clones, roughly nine tenths of them singletons. Sample: peripheral blood. The receptors here all came from a man aged 25-40 years with acute or convalescent COVID-19.

The chain is built from TRBV18 and TRBJ2-7; TRBD2 matches at 12 bases. In germline, CDR1 is KGHSH, CDR2 LQKENI. V dropped 4 bases and J dropped 2; count of bases not matched to a gene: 6. The CDR3 spans 16 residues. The CDR3 coding sequence is TGTGCCAGCTCACGACTAGCGGGAGTCCGAACCTACGAGCAGTACTTC. Residues: CASSRLAGVRTYEQYF.

V is TRBV5-1 and J is TRBJ1-5, with 7 bases that match TRBD1. Germline lookup yields CDR1 SGHRS and CDR2 YFSETQ. The CDR3 contains 14 residues. V lost 4 bases and J lost 6; bases outside the gene matches: 7. CDR3 nucleotides: TGCGCCAGCAGCCCGATGACAGGGATTCAGCCCCAGCATTTT. Translation gives CASSPMTGIQPQHF.

The chain links TRBV12-3 or TRBV12-4 to TRBJ1-2; D ambiguous. The CDR3 is 12 amino acids. The V and J ends lost 7 bases and 8 bases respectively, with 14 bases between them. The CDR3 protein is CASTTGREGYTF. CDR3 in DNA: TGTGCCAGCACCACGGGGAGAGAAGGCTACACCTTC.

The rearrangement uses TRBV12-3 or TRBV12-4 and TRBJ1-5, with D unresolved. V was clipped by 6 bases and J by 6 bases, with 9 bases between them. There are 12 residues in the CDR3. CDR3 loop: CASRRNSQPQHF. CDR3 DNA: TGTGCCAGCAGGAGAAACTCTCAGCCCCAGCATTTT.